This TCR beta chain was identified during a study of cytomegalovirus exposure and HLA in healthy donors. At the level of the study: An early release of data contained about 85 million unique TCRs, which came from HLA-typed donors.

PCR used 60 Vbeta primers and 13 Jbeta primers. The repertoire was sequenced with immunoSEQ multiplex PCR; TCRdb's copy has only in-frame clones and lacks some. The table lists 200,000 to 250,000 clones, about 81% of them singletons. This CDR3 contains 16 residues. V was shortened by 10 bases and J by 8 bases, with 27 bases between the two germline ends. This clone has just one count. Its antigen is currently unknown. Notes on the study in general: About 87% or about 30% of the time was how often most TCR beta V segments were productive, according to an earlier analysis. Later on, an analysis found that several of the most significant clusters appeared to be linked to common viral pathogens, which included parvovirus B19. Near-uniform donor sequencing depth was presumed by presence/absence analyses.

What was sequenced was PBMCs. The chain uses TRBV23-1 and TRBJ2-4; possible D gene TRBD2, 7 bases. TRBV23-1 is treated as an ORF (open reading frame) with a function not yet certain. The receptor was derived from a woman in her sixties or seventies in good health and CMV-seropositive. In nucleotides, the CDR3 is TGCGCCATCCCTCCCGGAGAGAGGGGAGGGGGGGACATTCAGTACTTC. Its translation is CAIPPGERGGGDIQYF.